This is a list of T cell receptor beta chains from one sample in a study of cytomegalovirus exposure and HLA in healthy donors. TCRdb's table, derived via immunoSEQ multiplex PCR, lists solely in-frame clones and lacks some. Seen in this sample are about 47,000 clones; the ten most common clones hold around 16%. The specimen was PBMCs. The receptors originated from a male donor in good health and CMV-seronegative. The CDR3 runs from the conserved cysteine through the conserved F or W. A D gene is named only where the DNA matches it firmly.

TRBJ1-2	NA	TRBV12-5	TGTGCTAGTGGTTTGGTACCGGGGGTTGGGGATGGCTACACCTTC	CASGLVPGVGDGYTF
TRBJ1-2	TRBD1	TRBV18	TGTGCCAGCTCACCGTCGGACAGGGGGCATGGCTACACCTTC	CASSPSDRGHGYTF
TRBJ1-6	NA	TRBV4-1	TGCGCCAGCAGCCAGATGGGGGCTTCACCCCTCCACTTT	CASSQMGASPLHF
TRBJ1-4	TRBD1	TRBV6-5	TGTGCCAGCAGTTACAGCACAGGGGGCACTAATGAAAAACTGTTTTTT	CASSYSTGGTNEKLFF
TRBJ1-1	NA	TRBV6-1	TGTGCCAGCAGTGAACGGGGAGCAGCTTTCTTT	CASSERGAAFF
TRBJ1-2	TRBD1	TRBV19	TGTGCCAGTAGTGTACGACAGGGGAGCTATGGCTACACCTTC	CASSVRQGSYGYTF
TRBJ1-1	TRBD1	TRBV9	TGTGCCAGCAGCGGGGGACAGGACTTCACTGAAGCTTTCTTT	CASSGGQDFTEAFF
TRBJ2-2	TRBD1	TRBV9	TGTGCCAGCAGCCTCAGGACAGGGTGGGAGCTGTTTTTT	CASSLRTGWELFF
TRBJ1-2	NA	TRBV5-1	TGCGCCAGCAGCTCCCCGGGACAAGGCTATGGCTACACCTTC	CASSSPGQGYGYTF
TRBJ1-1	NA	TRBV5-4	TGTGCCAGCAGCTTGGACGGCGACATGAACACTGAAGCTTTCTTT	CASSLDGDMNTEAFF
TRBJ2-3	NA	TRBV9	TGTGCCAGCAGCGCCCGTCCCACAGATACGCAGTATTTT	CASSARPTDTQYF
TRBJ2-3	TRBD1	TRBV30	TGTGCCTGGAGTGTGACAGGGACAAGAAGCGATACGCAGTATTTT	CAWSVTGTRSDTQYF
TRBJ1-2	NA	TRBV4-3	TGCGCCAGCAGCCAAGAAGTAGGAGCTAACTATGGCTACACCTTC	CASSQEVGANYGYTF
TRBJ2-3	TRBD1	TRBV18	TGTGCCAGCTCACGGGGACAGAGCACAGATACGCAGTATTTT	CASSRGQSTDTQYF
TRBJ1-6	TRBD1	TRBV19	TGTGCCAGTAGTGACAGGGGAGGAATAAATTCACCCCTCCACTTT	CASSDRGGINSPLHF
TRBJ2-2	TRBD1	TRBV27	TGTGCCAGCAGCCAAACCCTCGGGACAGGGGTCGCCGGGGAGCTGTTTTTT	CASSQTLGTGVAGELFF
TRBJ2-7	NA	TRBV6-1	TGTGCCAGCAGTGTCCGAGACAGTGACCACGAGCAGTACTTC	CASSVRDSDHEQYF
TRBJ1-4	NA	TRBV14	TGTGCCAGCAAGGGAGGGAATGAAAAACTGTTTTTT	CASKGGNEKLFF
TRBJ1-1	TRBD1	TRBV4-1	TGCGCCAGTAGACCCGGACAGGGGAACACTGAAGCTTTCTTT	CASRPGQGNTEAFF
TRBJ1-2	TRBD1	TRBV6-5	TGTGCCAGCAGTTTCACAGGGACAGGAGACTATGGCTACACCTTC	CASSFTGTGDYGYTF
TRBJ2-1	NA	TRBV20-1	TGCAGTGCTAGCGGTCCCAATGAGCAGTTCTTC	CSASGPNEQFF
TRBJ1-6	NA	TRBV2	TGTGCCAGCAGGGGGGTCCCACGGCGGGATAATCCACCCCTCCACTTT	CASRGVPRRDNPPLHF
TRBJ2-5	NA	TRBV6-1	TGTGCCAGCAGTGATCATGGGGGGGAGACCCAGTACTTC	CASSDHGGETQYF
TRBJ1-1	NA	TRBV18	TGTGCCAGCTCACCACCCCCACGAGGCACTGAAGCTTTCTTT	CASSPPPRGTEAFF
TRBJ2-7	TRBD2	TRBV7-2	TGTGCCAGCAGCTTAAGGGGCGGGGACTATTACGAGCAGTACTTC	CASSLRGGDYYEQYF
TRBJ1-2	NA	TRBV5-6	TGTGCCAGCAGCTCGGGACACGGCGGGTCCTATGGCTACACCTTC	CASSSGHGGSYGYTF
TRBJ2-1	TRBD2	TRBV7-3	TGTGCCAGCAGCTTGGGACTAGCGGGGGGGCAGGAGCAGTTCTTC	CASSLGLAGGQEQFF
TRBJ2-3	NA	TRBV29-1	TGCAGCGTTGACGGTGCGGGCCTCTCTCAGGATACGCAGTATTTT	CSVDGAGLSQDTQYF
TRBJ2-2	NA	TRBV7-6	TGTGCCAGCAGCCCAAGACTAGATACGGCCGGGGAGCTGTTTTTT	CASSPRLDTAGELFF
TRBJ2-1	TRBD2	TRBV4-1	TGCGCCAGCAGCCAAGATTCGCAACTAGCGGGGGGCAATGAGCAGTTCTTC	CASSQDSQLAGGNEQFF
TRBJ2-4	TRBD2	TRBV19	TGTGCCAGCACATCCGGGACTAGCGGAAAAAACATTCAGTACTTC	CASTSGTSGKNIQYF
TRBJ2-1	NA	TRBV4-2	TGTGCCAGCAGCCAAGTGCCACAGGATGCCAATGAGCAGTTCTTC	CASSQVPQDANEQFF